These 29 T cell receptor beta chains originate from one sample sequenced in a study of early T cells in non-severe SARS-CoV-2 infection. MiXCR was run by TCRdb on the 5' RACE reads, yielding one entry per CDR3 protein. The table has tens of thousands of distinct CDR3 sequences, about 14% seen once. Sequenced material: whole blood. These receptors were taken from an adult who was a healthcare worker with PCR-confirmed SARS-CoV-2 infection or an uninfected control (not recorded which).

This clonotype has a handful of counts. One junction end does not reproduce the germline sequence, and a read error may be involved. The gene calls are TRBV11-2 and TRBJ1-6, with no clear D. This CDR3 is built from 14 residues. From germline, CDR1 is SGHAT and CDR2 FQNNGV. The CDR3 region has the DNA TGTGCCAGCAGTTTAGGAGTATACGATTCACCCCTCCACTTT. It specifies CASSLGVYDSPLHF.

This clonotype was seen many times. The V call is TRBV3-1, the J call TRBJ1-1, with TRBD1 identical over 8 bases. This CDR3 region has 14 residues. Unmatched junction bases numbered 3, after V lost 5 bases and J lost 1 base. CDR1 and CDR2 from the germline V gene are LGHDT and YNNKEL (reference sequence). The CDR3 DNA reads TGTGCCAGCAGCTTTCAGGGGGCGAACACTGAAGCTTTCTTT. Its protein product is CASSFQGANTEAFF.

This clonotype was found a few times. The genes are TRBV7-8 and TRBJ2-5; 10 positions match TRBD2. Per the germline V gene, CDR1 is SGHVS and CDR2 is FQNEAQ. V was pared by 5 bases and J by 1 base, with 4 bases of the junction left unmatched. The CDR3 has 15 residues. CDR3 residues: CASSVTSGVQETQYF. CDR3 nucleotide sequence: TGTGCCAGCAGCGTTACTAGCGGGGTCCAAGAGACCCAGTACTTC.

J is TRBJ2-5 and V is TRBV12-5; 11 bases line up with TRBD2. CDR1 is LGHNT and CDR2 is FRNRAP in the germline V gene. With 7 bases clipped from V and 5 bases from J, the junction kept 15 bases outside the gene matches. The CDR3 loop spans 17 amino acids. The CDR3 coding sequence is TGTGCTAGTGCCCCCGGGGTTGTAGCGGGGGGGCGTGAGACCCAGTACTTC. As protein: CASAPGVVAGGRETQYF. Full variable domain (missing parts from reference TRBV12-5 and TRBJ2-5): DARVTQTPRHKVTEMGQEVTMRCQPILGHNTVFWYRQTMMQGLELLAYFRNRAPLDDSGMPKDRFSAEMPDATLATLKIQPSEPRDSAVYFCASAPGVVAGGRETQYFGPGTRLLVL.

This clonotype was counted many times. The CDR3 loop is CASSLGRLSYEQYF. CDR3 nucleotide sequence: TGTGCCAGCAGTTTAGGACGGCTCTCCTACGAGCAGTACTTC. J is TRBJ2-7 and V is TRBV27; D remains unclear. The V end lost 2 bases, the J end lost 0 bases, and 8 bases lay between the germline ends. This CDR3 is built from 14 residues. Germline lookup yields CDR1 MNHEY and CDR2 SMNVEV (reference sequence).

This clonotype was observed a few times. The chain employs TRBV6-5 and TRBJ2-2, with D maybe TRBD2 (5 bases). Trimming removed 5 bases from V and 7 bases from J, with 14 bases in between. The CDR3 has 14 residues. CDR1 is MNHEY and CDR2 is SVGAGI in the germline V gene. Here the CDR3 DNA reads TGTGCCAGCAGTCCACCAAGGGAGAACGGGGAGCTGTTTTTT. This translates into CASSPPRENGELFF.

This clonotype came up a few times. The J gene is TRBJ2-1, the V gene TRBV6-5; perhaps D is TRBD1 or TRBD2 (6 bases each). There are 15 residues in the CDR3. Trimming took 4 bases from V and 0 from J, leaving 10 bases between them. Germline values: CDR1 MNHEY, CDR2 SVGAGI. The CDR3 reads CASSSGASSYNEQFF. Here the CDR3 DNA reads TGTGCCAGCAGTTCGGGGGCGAGCTCCTACAATGAGCAGTTCTTC.

The V call is TRBV20-1, the J call TRBJ2-7; D might be TRBD1 or TRBD2, each matching 5 bases. Trimming cost V 0 bases and J 0 bases, with 12 bases left between them. Germline V gene lookup returns CDR1 DFQATT and CDR2 SNEGSKA (reference sequence). The CDR3 has 15 residues. This CDR3 reads CSARDPEGTSYEQYF. The CDR3 DNA is TGCAGTGCTAGAGATCCAGAGGGGACCTCCTACGAGCAGTACTTC.

In its sample, this clonotype was seen many times. The rearrangement joins TRBV28 to TRBJ1-4; 8 bases line up with TRBD1. After removal of 8 bases from V and 1 base from J, the junction contained 12 bases not matched to a gene. The CDR3 sequence is 17 residues long. Germline V gene sequence: CDR1 MDHEN, CDR2 SYDVKM. The CDR3 DNA reads TGTGCCAGCTCGTCAGACAGGGGTATTGTAACTAATGAAAAACTGTTTTTT. It translates to CASSSDRGIVTNEKLFF. The full variable domain, in which reference TRBV28 and TRBJ1-4 provide the parts outside the CDR3, is DVKVTQSSRYLVKRTGEKVFLECVQDMDHENMFWYRQDPGLGLRLIYFSYDVKMKEKGDIPEGYSVSREKKERFSLILESASTNQTSMYLCASSSDRGIVTNEKLFFGSGTQLSVL.

J is TRBJ2-4 and V is TRBV29-1; 7 nucleotides line up with TRBD1. V lost 3 bases and J lost 6; bases outside the gene matches: 8. The CDR3 runs 14 residues. The germline CDR1 and CDR2 sequences are SQVTM and ANQGSEA. The chain's CDR3 is CSVDPGTALNIQYF. For the CDR3, the DNA is TGCAGCGTTGACCCCGGGACAGCCCTAAACATTCAGTACTTC.

Turning to this clonotype: Germline is not matched at one junction end, which may reflect a read error. This sequence joins TRBV6-2 or TRBV6-3 and TRBJ1-1, with 9 bases identical to TRBD1. Germline CDR1 MNHEY, CDR2 SVGEGT. This CDR3 is built from 14 residues. In nucleotides, the CDR3 is TGTGCCAGCAGACAGCTGACAGGGGGAACTGAAGTTTTCTTT. It encodes CASRQLTGGTEVFF.

A few counts support this clonotype. V is TRBV30 and J is TRBJ1-2; maybe TRBD1 (5 bases). Germline V gene sequence: CDR1 GTSNPN, CDR2 SVGIG (reference sequence). The CDR3 sequence is 14 residues long. V shed 7 bases and J shed 1 base, with 16 bases lying between them. The CDR3 DNA reads TGTGCCTCCGGGGGACGGGGAGTTAACTATGGCTACACCTTC. This sequence encodes CASGGRGVNYGYTF. The whole variable domain, filled in from reference TRBV30 and TRBJ1-2, reads SQTIHQWPATLVQPVGSPLSLECTVEGTSNPNLYWYRQAAGRGLQLLFYSVGIGQISSEVPQNLSASRPQDRQFILSSKKLLLSDSGFYLCASGGRGVNYGYTFGSGTRLTVV.

This clonotype turned up a few times. The V call is TRBV12-3 or TRBV12-4, the J call TRBJ1-2; the D gene is possibly TRBD1 (6 bases). With 5 bases removed from V and 5 bases from J, the gap between germline ends came to 9 bases. CDR3 size: 12 residues. This CDR3 reads CASSTGIYGYTF. The CDR3 DNA follows: TGTGCCAGCAGTACAGGGATATATGGCTACACCTTC.

This clonotype occurred a few times. The CDR3 bases are TGTGCCAGCAGCCAGCGAAGGGGGAGTTTCCAAGAGACCCAGTACTTC. Encoded protein: CASSQRRGSFQETQYF. This chain uses TRBV14 with TRBJ2-5, with D maybe TRBD1 (6 bases). In germline, CDR1 is SGHDN, CDR2 FVKESK. Trimming removed 3 bases at V and 1 base at J, with 15 bases between. CDR3 size: 16 residues.

In its sample, this clonotype was seen a few times. The DNA of the CDR3 is TGTGCCAGCAGCTTACAGGGGCAGGGGACTGAAGCTTTCTTT. Translating gives CASSLQGQGTEAFF. The chain employs TRBV7-3 and TRBJ1-1, with D perhaps matching TRBD1 (6 bases). The CDR3 runs 14 residues. The germline V and J ends were trimmed by 2 bases and 5 bases, with 12 bases remaining between them. Per germline, CDR1 SGHTA and CDR2 FQGTGA. The entire variable domain, with the rest obtained from reference TRBV7-3 and TRBJ1-1, is as follows: GAGVSQTPSNKVTEKGKYVELRCDPISGHTALYWYRQSLGQGPEFLIYFQGTGAADDSGLPNDRFFAVRPEGSVSTLKIQRTERGDSAVYLCASSLQGQGTEAFFGQGTRLTVV.

This clonotype was picked up many times. This chain connects TRBV18 to TRBJ1-2, with a weak D call TRBD1 (5 bases). Germline CDR1 KGHSH, CDR2 LQKENI. Between the trimmed V and J ends, which lost 6 bases and 3 bases, there was a span of 14 bases. This CDR3 has 14 amino acids. CDR3 protein: CASSRTRAYYGYTF. CDR3 nucleotide sequence: TGTGCCAGCTCGCGGACAAGGGCTTACTATGGCTACACCTTC.

This clonotype appeared a few times. The chain is built from TRBV20-1 and TRBJ2-3, with TRBD2 identical over 11 bases. Per the germline V gene, CDR1 is DFQATT and CDR2 is SNEGSKA (reference sequence). The CDR3 totals 19 residues. With 1 base clipped from V and 0 bases from J, the junction kept 12 bases outside the gene matches. DNA for the CDR3: TGCAGTGCTAGAGCAGGCGTTGGACTAGCGGGCGGAAGCACAGATACGCAGTATTTT. It translates to CSARAGVGLAGGSTDTQYF.

This clonotype showed up just a few times. J is TRBJ2-6 and V is TRBV6-4, with D possibly matching TRBD1 (5 bases). The V end was cut by 2 bases, the J end by 0 bases, with 11 bases between. Germline lookup yields CDR1 MRHNA and CDR2 SNTAGT. CDR3 length: 17 residues. Here the CDR3 reads CASSDRGPSSGANVLTF. Written as DNA, the CDR3 is TGTGCCAGCAGTGACAGGGGTCCTAGCTCTGGGGCCAACGTCCTGACTTTC.

This chain uses TRBV3-1 with TRBJ2-2; a possible D gene is TRBD1 (5 bases). CDR1 is LGHDT, CDR2 YNNKEL, per germline (reference sequence). The CDR3 has 14 amino acids. V was trimmed by 1 base and J by 6 bases, leaving 9 bases between them. The chain's CDR3 is CASSQVKGPGELFF. The CDR3 region has the DNA TGTGCCAGCAGCCAAGTTAAGGGGCCCGGGGAGCTGTTTTTT.

With regard to this clonotype: Germline is not matched at one junction end, which may reflect a read error. The rearrangement uses TRBV7-7 and TRBJ2-3; TRBD2 aligns across 9 bases. The CDR3 spans 15 residues. Germline-derived CDR1 and CDR2 are SSHAT and FNYEAQ (reference sequence). CDR3 in DNA: TGTGCTAGCAGCTTAGTAGCGGGGGGCACAGATACGCAGTATTTT. This sequence encodes CASSLVAGGTDTQYF. Filled out from reference TRBV7-7 and TRBJ2-3, the complete variable domain reads GAGVSQSPRYKVTKRGQDVTLRCDPISSHATLYWYQQALGQGPEFLTYFNYEAQPDKSGLPSDRFSAERPEGSISTLTIQRTEQRDSAMYRCASSLVAGGTDTQYFGPGTRLTVL.

This clonotype was picked up a small number of times. The V and J genes are TRBV14 and TRBJ2-7; no definite D call. Trimming shortened V by 2 bases and J by 3 bases, and 14 bases separated the two germline ends. The CDR3 sequence is 15 residues long. Germline-derived CDR1 and CDR2 are SGHDN and FVKESK. CDR3 loop: CASSQKHRPIYEQYF. For the CDR3, the DNA is TGTGCCAGCAGCCAAAAACACAGACCGATCTACGAGCAGTACTTC.

Ten or more counts support this clonotype. The V and J genes are TRBV12-3 or TRBV12-4 and TRBJ2-6, with D unresolved. The CDR3 contains 16 residues. Trimming left V 1 base short and J 2 bases short, with 9 bases between. For the CDR3, the DNA is TGTGCCAGCAGTTTAGTTACAGCCCCTGGGGCCAACGTCCTGACTTTC. Protein product: CASSLVTAPGANVLTF.

The rearrangement joins TRBV9 to TRBJ2-1; a possible D gene is TRBD2 (6 bases). V lost 3 bases, J lost 2 bases, and 15 bases lay in between. The CDR3 covers 16 residues. Germline V gene sequence: CDR1 SGDLS, CDR2 YYNGEE. The CDR3 region is CASSESIAGPYNEQFF. In DNA, the CDR3 is TGTGCCAGCAGCGAGTCTATTGCGGGGCCCTACAATGAGCAGTTCTTC.

The table lists this clonotype with a few counts. The chain employs TRBV7-9 and TRBJ2-3, with 8 bases that match TRBD1. Losses at the gene ends were 5 bases for V and 5 bases for J; bases not matched to a gene: 6. Germline V gives CDR1 SEHNR, CDR2 FQNEAQ (reference sequence). The CDR3 has 14 residues. CDR3 coding DNA: TGTGCCAGCAGCACCGGACAGGGAATAGATACGCAGTATTTT. Encoded protein: CASSTGQGIDTQYF.

This clonotype was observed a few times. This rearrangement joins TRBV5-1 to TRBJ2-3; D gene ambiguous. The V gene lost 4 bases and the J gene lost 4 bases, with 7 bases spanning the gap. CDR1 and CDR2 (germline): SGHRS, YFSETQ. This CDR3 has 12 amino acids. The DNA of the CDR3 is TGCGCCAGCAGCCCCCCGGCAGATACGCAGTATTTT. It translates to CASSPPADTQYF.

The chain has TRBV7-8 and TRBJ2-7; no clear D. Germline loops: CDR1 SGHVS, CDR2 FQNEAQ. The CDR3 sequence is 12 residues long. The V end lost 0 bases, the J end lost 7 bases, and 7 bases lay between the germline ends. CDR3 sequence (DNA): TGTGCCAGCAGCTTAGCGAACGGAGAGCAGTACTTC. The encoded protein is CASSLANGEQYF. Together with reference TRBV7-8 and TRBJ2-7, the CDR3 gives the full variable domain: GAGVSQSPRYKVAKRGQDVALRCDPISGHVSLFWYQQALGQGPEFLTYFQNEAQLDKSGLPSDRFFAERPEGSVSTLKIQRTQQEDSAVYLCASSLANGEQYFGPGTRLTVT.

The chain has TRBV6-5 and TRBJ1-6; 7 bases match TRBD1. V lost 5 bases and J lost 10; bases outside the gene matches: 5. CDR3 size: 13 residues. Germline V CDR1 and CDR2: MNHEY, SVGAGI. The CDR3 loop is CASSGQANSPLHF. The CDR3 DNA reads as TGTGCCAGCAGTGGACAGGCGAACTCACCCCTCCACTTT.

This clonotype was detected only a few times. The J gene is TRBJ2-1, the V gene TRBV7-8; 13 nucleotides match TRBD2. The J segment lost 8 bases and the V segment lost 2 bases, leaving 6 bases of the junction unmatched. The CDR3 covers 16 residues. Germline V gives CDR1 SGHVS, CDR2 FQNEAQ. The CDR3: CASSLLLAGGLDEQFF. The CDR3 DNA reads as TGTGCCAGCAGCTTATTACTAGCGGGGGGGCTGGATGAGCAGTTCTTC.

This chain joins TRBV20-1 and TRBJ1-2; D unresolved. Germline V gene data show CDR1 as DFQATT and CDR2 as SNEGSKA (reference sequence). The ends were cut back, 5 bases at V and 4 bases at J, with 14 bases in the middle. CDR3 length: 13 amino acids. Here the CDR3 DNA reads TGCAGTGCTTTGGAGGCGCCGGCCTATGGCTACACCTTC. This encodes CSALEAPAYGYTF.